A single sample is the source of the 20 T cell receptor beta chains below, sequenced in a study of shared clonotypes between healthy human individuals. Only in-frame clones appear in the TCRdb table, and some are missing; sequencing was by immunoSEQ multiplex PCR. The table includes 2 million to 2.5 million clones, 80% to 95% detected once. The source material was naive CD4+ T cells from PBMCs. Subset here: CD45RA+ positively selected. Receptors originate from a man aged 18 to 29 in good health. Some clones in this sample may be carry-over from other donors' samples.

The chain combines TRBV5-1 with TRBJ2-3; the D gene is possibly TRBD1 (6 bases). The CDR3 totals 15 residues. Germline V CDR1 and CDR2: SGHRS, YFSETQ. Between the trimmed V and J ends, which lost 6 bases and 1 base, there was a span of 15 bases. The CDR3, as DNA: TGCGCCAGCAATCTTCAGGACAGTCGCACAGATACGCAGTATTTT. The encoded protein is CASNLQDSRTDTQYF.

J is TRBJ1-3 and V is TRBV6-1, with 7 bases aligning to TRBD1. The CDR3 loop spans 14 amino acids. Trimming at V came to 6 bases and at J to 3 bases, leaving 5 bases not matched to a gene. CDR1 is MNHNS and CDR2 is SASEGT in the germline V gene. The CDR3 is CASRQGQGGNTIYF. The CDR3, as DNA: TGTGCCAGCAGACAGGGGCAGGGTGGAAACACCATATATTTT.

The chain combines TRBV28 with TRBJ1-5; TRBD1 agrees at 8 bases. With 3 bases clipped from V and 3 bases from J, the junction kept 4 bases outside the gene matches. The CDR3 runs to 15 residues. Germline V lookup: CDR1 MDHEN, CDR2 SYDVKM. CDR3 in DNA: TGTGCCAGCAGTTTCCCGGACAGGGACAATCAGCCCCAGCATTTT. Protein: CASSFPDRDNQPQHF.

The rearrangement links TRBV27 to TRBJ1-1, with D possibly matching TRBD1 (6 bases). The length of the CDR3 is 14 residues. Germline V lookup: CDR1 MNHEY, CDR2 SMNVEV (reference sequence). V was cut by 2 bases and J by 5 bases, with 12 bases left in between. The CDR3 reads CASSLGQGKTEAFF. The CDR3 bases are TGTGCCAGCAGTTTAGGGCAGGGGAAGACTGAAGCTTTCTTT.

This clone has a single count. V is TRBV13 and J is TRBJ2-5; 10 bases agree with TRBD2. Unmatched junction bases numbered 9, after V lost 3 bases and J lost 2 bases. The CDR3 is 17 amino acids. The germline CDR1 and CDR2 sequences are PRHDT and FYEKMQ (reference sequence). Here the CDR3 DNA reads TGTGCCAGCAGCTTGGGACTAGCGTTTCAAAAACAAGAGACCCAGTACTTC. It specifies CASSLGLAFQKQETQYF.

The CDR3 sequence: CASSLQGVGTEAFF. For the CDR3, the DNA is TGTGCCAGCAGCTTGCAGGGTGTGGGCACTGAAGCTTTCTTT. J is TRBJ1-1 and V is TRBV5-6; possibly TRBD1 for D (5 bases). Germline V lookup: CDR1 SGHDT, CDR2 YYEEEE. The CDR3 contains 14 residues. Trimming cost V 1 base and J 4 bases, with 11 bases left between them. Full variable domain (rest looked up from reference TRBV5-6 and TRBJ1-1): DAGVTQSPTHLIKTRGQQVTLRCSPKSGHDTVSWYQQALGQGPQFIFQYYEEEERQRGNFPDRFSGHQFPNYSSELNVNALLLGDSALYLCASSLQGVGTEAFFGQGTRLTVV.

The chain combines TRBV18 with TRBJ1-2; possible D gene TRBD1, 6 bases. Per the germline V gene, CDR1 is KGHSH and CDR2 is LQKENI. The V and J ends lost 3 bases and 5 bases respectively, with 16 bases between them. The CDR3 has 15 amino acids. The CDR3 region is CASSPSGEVRYGYTF. CDR3 DNA: TGTGCCAGCTCACCCTCAGGGGAGGTACGGTATGGCTACACCTTC.

The gene calls are TRBV5-1 and TRBJ2-2; 15 nucleotides match TRBD2. Germline lookup yields CDR1 SGHRS and CDR2 YFSETQ. CDR3 size: 17 residues. V was pared by 4 bases and J by 4 bases, with 5 bases of the junction left unmatched. The CDR3 loop is CASSLRTSGRATGELFF. The DNA for the CDR3 is TGCGCCAGCAGCCTCCGGACTAGCGGGAGGGCCACCGGGGAGCTGTTTTTT.

The genes are TRBV7-2 and TRBJ1-2; no definite D call. V dropped 7 bases and J dropped 5 bases, with 14 bases sitting between them. Germline CDR1 reads SGHTA; CDR2 reads FQGNSA. The CDR3 is made up of 13 amino acids. Here the CDR3 DNA reads TGTGCCAGCACCCACGGGCAAGCATATGGCTACACCTTC. The encoded protein is CASTHGQAYGYTF. Complete variable domain (other parts from reference TRBV7-2 and TRBJ1-2): GAGVSQSPSNKVTEKGKDVELRCDPISGHTALYWYRQSLGQGLEFLIYFQGNSAPDKSGLPSDRFSAERTGGSVSTLTIQRTQQEDSAVYLCASTHGQAYGYTFGSGTRLTVV.

Comments on this clone: A much larger clone lies a single base off, so this may be a read error. Other DNA variants within this sample encode the same CDR3. The chain recombines TRBV30 with TRBJ1-1, with a possible D match to TRBD1 (6 bases). Germline CDR1 is GTSNPN and CDR2 is SVGIG (reference sequence). The CDR3 extends over 13 amino acids. The V and J ends lost 3 bases and 1 base respectively, with 9 bases between them. CDR3 nucleotides: TGTGCCTGGAGCGTACAGGGGAACACTGAAGCTTTCTTT. Its translation is CAWSVQGNTEAFF. The variable domain in full, completed from reference TRBV30 and TRBJ1-1, reads SQTIHQWPATLVQPVGSPLSLECTVEGTSNPNLYWYRQAAGRGLQLLFYSVGIGQISSEVPQNLSASRPQDRQFILSSKKLLLSDSGFYLCAWSVQGNTEAFFGQGTRLTVV.

J is TRBJ2-1 and V is TRBV5-1, with D tentatively TRBD1 (5 bases). CDR1 is SGHRS and CDR2 is YFSETQ in the germline V gene. The CDR3 length is 16 residues. The V end lost 2 bases, the J end lost 1 base, and 13 bases lay between the germline ends. The DNA for the CDR3 is TGCGCCAGCAGCTTCTCCGAAGGGGCTTCCTACAATGAGCAGTTCTTC. Encoded protein: CASSFSEGASYNEQFF.

V gene TRBV7-2 combines with J gene TRBJ2-3; D unclear. Trimming stripped 2 bases from V and 2 bases from J, with 8 bases between. The CDR3 runs to 14 residues. Germline CDR1 reads SGHTA; CDR2 reads FQGNSA. CDR3 residues: CASSLNSHTDTQYF. The CDR3 nucleotides are TGTGCCAGCAGCTTAAACAGCCACACAGATACGCAGTATTTT.

The chain employs TRBV7-3 and TRBJ1-1; 8 bases match TRBD1. Germline values: CDR1 SGHTA, CDR2 FQGTGA. V trimming: 4 bases; J trimming: 1 base; junction bases outside the gene matches: 2. The CDR3 is 14 amino acids. The CDR3 nucleotides are TGTGCCAGCAGCTCGGACAGGGCGAACACTGAAGCTTTCTTT. Translated: CASSSDRANTEAFF.

The genes are TRBV5-1 and TRBJ2-2; 13 positions agree with TRBD2. This CDR3 is 16 amino acids long. Germline assignment: CDR1 SGHRS and CDR2 YFSETQ. V trimming: 5 bases; J trimming: 5 bases; junction bases outside the gene matches: 6. In nucleotides, the CDR3 is TGCGCCAGCAGAGGACTAGCGGGGGACCTTACCGGGGAGCTGTTTTTT. It yields the protein CASRGLAGDLTGELFF.

This clone was recorded only once. The chain employs TRBV10-3 and TRBJ2-7; 7 bases line up with TRBD2. There are 11 residues in the CDR3. The V gene's germline CDR1 is ENHRY and CDR2 SYGVKD. V trimming: 8 bases; J trimming: 7 bases; junction bases outside the gene matches: 5. The CDR3 DNA reads TGTGCCATCCGCGGGGGTGGGGAGCAGTACTTC. As protein: CAIRGGGEQYF.

The V gene is TRBV5-4, the J gene TRBJ2-5; 7 bases are shared with TRBD1. The CDR3 covers 14 residues. Germline V gives CDR1 SGHNT, CDR2 YYREEE (reference sequence). The V gene end was trimmed by 5 bases and the J gene end by 6 bases; junction bases not matched to a gene: 10. The CDR3 protein is CASSPDRETKTQYF. CDR3 nucleotides: TGTGCCAGCAGTCCCGACAGGGAGACGAAGACCCAGTACTTC.

The rearrangement joins TRBV29-1 to TRBJ2-7; the D is unclear. The CDR3 is made up of 13 amino acids. Trimming took off 3 bases at V and 0 bases at J, with 9 bases between the two ends. Germline lookup yields CDR1 SQVTM and CDR2 ANQGSEA. The CDR3 spells CSVEVATSYEQYF. CDR3 in DNA: TGCAGCGTTGAGGTAGCCACCTCCTACGAGCAGTACTTC.

V gene TRBV2 combines with J gene TRBJ2-5; possible D gene TRBD2, 6 bases. CDR1 SNHLY and CDR2 FYNNEI come from the germline V gene. The ends were cut back, 6 bases at V and 4 bases at J, with 12 bases in the middle. CDR3 length equals 13 residues. The CDR3 DNA is TGTGCCAGCAGGGGGGACGGGGGAGAGACCCAGTACTTC. This encodes CASRGDGGETQYF.

Worth noting for this clone: This sample includes further DNA sequences coding for the same CDR3. The V gene is TRBV9, the J gene TRBJ1-1; no firm D call. The CDR3 length is 13 residues. V was cut by 0 bases and J by 8 bases, with 11 bases left in between. Germline V gene lookup returns CDR1 SGDLS and CDR2 YYNGEE. CDR3 bases: TGTGCCAGCAGCGTAGGTTGGGGTTCCGAAGCTTTCTTT. Translating it yields CASSVGWGSEAFF.

The chain recombines TRBV6-6 with TRBJ2-3; D unresolved. Trimming shortened V by 5 bases and J by 9 bases, and 18 bases separated the two germline ends. The CDR3 runs to 14 residues. Germline V CDR1 and CDR2: MNHNY, SVGAGI (reference sequence). The CDR3 sequence is CASSKDGSSSTQYF. DNA for the CDR3: TGTGCCAGCAGTAAGGACGGATCCTCCAGCACGCAGTATTTT.